This T cell receptor beta chain was found in a study of T cells after yellow fever vaccination. Study in general: The SMART-Seq v4 Ultra Low Input method served to prepare the low-cell-number fractions. Study outcomes and limitations: Most clones from primary vaccination resurfaced after the booster (about 96% CD4, around 90% CD8). Abundant contaminating clonotypes from the bulk population could appear in FACS-sorted repertoires.

Germline CDR1 is MNHEY and CDR2 is SMNVEV (reference sequence). The CDR3 totals 15 residues. Deletions cut 4 bases from V and 5 bases from J, with 14 bases between. As for this clonotype: Its antigen is unidentified.

5'RACE template switching generated TCR cDNA, adding a universal primer site and UMIs. TCRdb re-derived calls from the 5' RACE reads in MiXCR, one entry per CDR3 protein. The data contain approximately 300,000 distinct CDR3 sequences, around 6.8% of them singletons. The chain recombines TRBV27 with TRBJ2-2; TRBD2 might be the D (5 bases). This receptor was obtained from a man aged 18 to 30 who received the YFV17D yellow fever vaccine. Here the sequenced sample was PBMCs, taken more than 40 days after the first yellow fever vaccination. CDR3 coding DNA: TGTGCCAGCAGTTATGAGCGGACTGTAACCGGGGAGCTGTTTTTT. This sequence encodes CASSYERTVTGELFF.